Detailed here is one TCR beta chain. Antigen specificity is unknown. Indicated treatment: roughly 10-day PBMC culture with coronavirus spike peptide pools or control peptides (ViraFEST assay). ViraFEST relied on peptide pools to expand antigen-specific T cells; the TCRs were sequenced afterward. Sequence data for DNA of cultured CD4+ T cells were generated by the Oncomine TCR Beta short-read assay. Via MiXCR, TCRdb re-called the PCR reads, giving one row per CDR3 protein. Counted here are about 8,900 distinct CDR3 sequences, 60% to 80% occurring once; the ten biggest clones make up roughly 29%. These data originate in a study of vaccination and CD4 T cells after COVID-19. About the research overall: Two mRNA vaccine doses were given, either BNT162b2 or mRNA-1273.

Germline lookup yields CDR1 MDHEN and CDR2 SYDVKM. This CDR3 region has 15 residues. V shed 5 bases and J shed 2 bases, with 15 bases lying between them. This sequence was found in a human donor who had recovered from COVID-19. The rearrangement uses TRBV28 and TRBJ2-5; D remains unclear. Sequencing was performed on CD4+ T cells from blood, cultured in vitro. The CDR3 nucleotides read TGTGCCAGCAGTGAATTGGGCACAGATCAAGAGACCCAGTACTTC. As protein: CASSELGTDQETQYF.